The 30 T cell receptor beta chains given below trace back to one sample, sequenced in a study of T cell responses to AZD1222 COVID-19 vaccine. Repertoires were generated with immunoSEQ multiplex PCR, while TCRdb's copy carries only in-frame clones and drops some. This sample yields roughly 150,000 clones, of which 91% are seen a single time; approximately 5.3% belongs to the top ten. Sequenced material: peripheral blood, taken on day 0 of AZD1222 vaccination. The receptor source for this set is an adult in good health.

The chain combines TRBV7-2 with TRBJ1-1, with D uncertain. The CDR3 covers 15 residues. Germline-derived CDR1 and CDR2 are SGHTA and FQGNSA. V was shortened by 5 bases and J by 3 bases, with 16 bases between the two germline ends. The CDR3 nucleotides read TGTGCCAGCAGCCAAGACTACCGGCAGGACACTGAAGCTTTCTTT. It is translated as CASSQDYRQDTEAFF. The full variable domain, completed using reference TRBV7-2 and TRBJ1-1, is GAGVSQSPSNKVTEKGKDVELRCDPISGHTALYWYRQSLGQGLEFLIYFQGNSAPDKSGLPSDRFSAERTGGSVSTLTIQRTQQEDSAVYLCASSQDYRQDTEAFFGQGTRLTVV.

This rearrangement joins TRBV4-3 to TRBJ1-5, with 10 nucleotides matching TRBD1. After removal of 4 bases from V and 6 bases from J, the junction contained 0 bases not matched to a gene. Germline assignment: CDR1 LGHNA and CDR2 YSLEER. The CDR3 covers 13 residues. The CDR3 here is CASSRDRGQPQHF. Written as DNA, the CDR3 is TGCGCCAGCAGCCGGGACAGGGGTCAGCCCCAGCATTTT.

CDR3 sequence: CASSLPGQGVGQPQHF. The CDR3 nucleotides read TGTGCCAGCAGTTTACCCGGACAGGGGGTTGGTCAGCCCCAGCATTTT. V is TRBV28 and J is TRBJ1-5; 10 bases are a match to TRBD1. The CDR3 has 16 amino acids. With V trimmed by 2 bases and J by 6 bases, 7 bases remained unmatched. Germline V gene lookup returns CDR1 MDHEN and CDR2 SYDVKM.

The chain links TRBV12-3 or TRBV12-4 to TRBJ2-7; D call uncertain. The CDR3 spans 12 residues. V was shortened by 5 bases and J by 0 bases, with 5 bases between the two germline ends. The DNA of the CDR3 is TGTGCCAGCAGTGTCAGCTCCTACGAGCAGTACTTC. This encodes CASSVSSYEQYF.

The chain couples TRBV5-1 to TRBJ2-1; D possibly corresponds to TRBD1 (5 bases). V was shortened by 3 bases and J by 2 bases, with 15 bases between the two germline ends. CDR1 is SGHRS, CDR2 YFSETQ, per germline. The CDR3 sequence is 16 residues long. Here the CDR3 reads CASSSQAGLTYNEQFF. In nucleotides, the CDR3 is TGCGCCAGCAGCTCCCAGGCAGGGCTTACCTACAATGAGCAGTTCTTC.

CDR3 bases: TGTGCCAGTAGTAGGGGGGAGACCCAGTACTTC. Its protein is CASSRGETQYF. V is TRBV19 and J is TRBJ2-5; D could derive from TRBD1 or TRBD2 (5 bases each). V lost 4 bases to trimming and J lost 5 bases, with 5 bases between them. Germline CDR1 and CDR2: LNHDA and SQIVND (reference sequence). The CDR3 has 11 residues.

The CDR3 is CASKLYGRATYNEQFF. The CDR3 nucleotides read TGTGCCAGTAAACTTTACGGGAGGGCCACCTACAATGAGCAGTTCTTC. This rearrangement joins TRBV2 to TRBJ2-1; 8 bases match TRBD2. CDR1 and CDR2 (germline): SNHLY, FYNNEI. The CDR3 extends over 16 amino acids. Trimming at V came to 9 bases and at J to 2 bases, leaving 12 bases not matched to a gene.

J is TRBJ2-7 and V is TRBV27; 7 nucleotides align to TRBD1. After removal of 5 bases from V and 4 bases from J, the junction contained 8 bases not matched to a gene. The V gene's germline CDR1 is MNHEY and CDR2 SMNVEV (reference sequence). This CDR3 contains 14 residues. The CDR3 protein is CASSADSTGYEQYF. CDR3 bases: TGTGCCAGCAGTGCCGACTCGACAGGGTACGAGCAGTACTTC.

V usage is TRBV3-1 (or the pseudogene TRBV3-2) and J usage is TRBJ2-7, with 7 positions matching TRBD2. Per the germline V gene, CDR1 is LGHDT and CDR2 is YNNKEL (reference sequence). The CDR3 has 16 residues. V gave up 4 bases and J gave up 5 bases; unmatched junction bases: 14. The CDR3 nucleotides read TGTGCCAGCAGCCGTCTCTTTGCGGGAGCGGTTGACGAGCAGTACTTC. Its translation is CASSRLFAGAVDEQYF.

This chain joins TRBV5-1 and TRBJ2-7; tentatively, D is TRBD1 (5 bases). Deletions cut 4 bases from V and 2 bases from J, with 19 bases between. Germline CDR1 and CDR2: SGHRS and YFSETQ. The CDR3 has 16 residues. Here the CDR3 DNA reads TGCGCCAGCAGCAAACTTGGGTCGACAGTTACCTACGAGCAGTACTTC. It encodes CASSKLGSTVTYEQYF.

The V and J genes are TRBV29-1 and TRBJ2-7; 15 positions match TRBD2. This CDR3 is built from 15 residues. Germline V CDR1 and CDR2: SQVTM, ANQGSEA. The V and J ends lost 6 bases and 4 bases, in that order; junction bases with no gene match: 7. This chain's CDR3 is CSVVGLAGGDYEQYF. In DNA form, the CDR3 reads TGCAGCGTCGTGGGACTAGCGGGAGGAGATTACGAGCAGTACTTC.

The rearrangement uses TRBV7-8 and TRBJ2-7; D is undetermined. In germline, CDR1 is SGHVS, CDR2 FQNEAQ. CDR3 length: 13 residues. Trimming took off 5 bases at V and 3 bases at J, with 11 bases between the two ends. CDR3 sequence: CASSTRVGYEQYF. CDR3 coding DNA: TGTGCCAGCAGCACGAGAGTCGGCTACGAGCAGTACTTC.

The chain couples TRBV30 to TRBJ2-1, with D possibly matching TRBD1 (6 bases). CDR3 length: 12 amino acids. Germline CDR1 reads GTSNPN; CDR2 reads SVGIG (reference sequence). V was clipped by 5 bases and J by 9 bases, with 14 bases between them. CDR3 in DNA: TGTGCCTGGGCAAAACAGGGTGGTGAGCAGTTCTTC. This encodes CAWAKQGGEQFF.

In DNA, the CDR3 is TGTGCCAGCTCACCACCGCCGGGCATGAACACTGAAGCTTTCTTT. Translating it yields CASSPPPGMNTEAFF. The rearrangement joins TRBV18 to TRBJ1-1, with D unresolved. With 0 bases removed from V and 0 bases from J, the gap between germline ends came to 8 bases. Germline-derived CDR1 and CDR2 are KGHSH and LQKENI. The CDR3 totals 15 residues.

V and J are TRBV18 and TRBJ1-6; 7 nucleotides agree with TRBD1. V shed 5 bases and J 9 bases; nucleotides not matched to a gene: 13. Looked up from germline, CDR1 is KGHSH and CDR2 is LQKENI. This CDR3 has 16 residues. The CDR3 sequence is CASSDRVLDRRSPLHF. The DNA for the CDR3 is TGTGCCAGCTCAGACAGGGTTCTTGATCGTCGTTCACCCCTCCACTTT.

V and J are TRBV19 and TRBJ2-1, with 9 bases matching TRBD2. V dropped 3 bases and J dropped 8; count of bases not matched to a gene: 11. CDR3 length: 16 amino acids. Per germline, CDR1 LNHDA and CDR2 SQIVND (reference sequence). CDR3 protein: CASSIKGGTSRDEQFF. CDR3 sequence (DNA): TGTGCCAGTAGTATTAAGGGGGGGACTAGCAGGGATGAGCAGTTCTTC.

The V gene is TRBV2, the J gene TRBJ2-7; TRBD1 aligns across 7 bases. The CDR3 loop spans 14 amino acids. The V gene's germline CDR1 is SNHLY and CDR2 FYNNEI. The V segment lost 4 bases and the J segment 2 bases; nucleotides outside the gene matches: 5. CDR3 protein: CASSVYRGTYEQYF. The CDR3 region has the DNA TGTGCCAGCAGTGTATACAGGGGAACCTACGAGCAGTACTTC.

This clone was detected once. The chain links TRBV18 to TRBJ2-3, with D possibly TRBD1 on 6 matching bases. V was clipped by 2 bases and J by 4 bases, with 10 bases between them. CDR1 and CDR2 from the germline V gene are KGHSH and LQKENI. The CDR3 covers 14 residues. The chain's CDR3 is CASSPRQGSDTQYF. The CDR3 bases are TGTGCCAGCTCACCAAGGCAGGGGTCAGATACGCAGTATTTT.

The V call is TRBV18, the J call TRBJ2-2, with 7 bases matching TRBD2. The germline V gene has CDR1 KGHSH and CDR2 LQKENI. J lost 3 bases, V lost 3 bases, and 4 bases had no gene match. CDR3 length: 15 amino acids. CDR3 loop: CASSPGLTYTGELFF. The CDR3 DNA is TGTGCCAGCTCACCGGGACTAACATACACCGGGGAGCTGTTTTTT.

Only one count was recorded for this clone. The chain links TRBV5-4 to TRBJ1-4; TRBD1 agrees at 9 bases. Germline loops: CDR1 SGHNT, CDR2 YYREEE (reference sequence). V gave up 4 bases and J gave up 4 bases; unmatched junction bases: 5. The CDR3 runs 15 residues. CDR3 region: CASSGGQGSNEKLFF. As DNA, the CDR3 is TGTGCCAGCAGCGGAGGACAGGGGAGTAATGAAAAACTGTTTTTT.

The chain uses TRBV27 and TRBJ2-1; no clear D. Trimming stripped 4 bases from V and 4 bases from J, with 11 bases between. The CDR3 is 14 amino acids. Looked up from germline, CDR1 is MNHEY and CDR2 is SMNVEV (reference sequence). The CDR3 nucleotides are TGTGCCAGCAGTTCCCCCGGGTTTTACAATGAGCAGTTCTTC. Translated, it gives CASSSPGFYNEQFF.

This chain links TRBV19 with TRBJ1-5, with D unclear. V was cut by 3 bases and J by 3 bases, with 12 bases left in between. CDR3 length: 15 residues. Germline CDR1 reads LNHDA; CDR2 reads SQIVND (reference sequence). CDR3 nucleotides: TGTGCCAGTAGTATCGGGGAAGGCCTCAATCAGCCCCAGCATTTT. Translation gives CASSIGEGLNQPQHF.

The chain joins TRBV11-2 to TRBJ2-5, with 13 nucleotides matching TRBD2. CDR3 size: 17 residues. CDR1 SGHAT and CDR2 FQNNGV come from the germline V gene. J lost 1 base, V lost 4 bases, and 6 bases had no gene match. The CDR3 spells CASSSLLAGGPQETQYF. The CDR3 region has the DNA TGTGCCAGCAGCTCTCTACTAGCGGGGGGGCCCCAAGAGACCCAGTACTTC.

The chain combines TRBV23-1 with TRBJ2-7; 10 bases map to TRBD2. TRBV23-1 has ORF status, its function being uncertain. The CDR3 length is 17 residues. The J segment lost 3 bases and the V segment lost 0 bases, leaving 8 bases of the junction unmatched. CDR3 sequence reads: CASSQSGPQREGYEQYF. CDR3 DNA: TGCGCCAGCAGTCAATCGGGCCCCCAGCGGGAGGGCTACGAGCAGTACTTC.

This chain connects TRBV29-1 to TRBJ1-1; 10 nucleotides agree with TRBD1. Germline trimming cut 6 bases from V and 5 bases from J; bases unmatched to any gene: 6. This CDR3 is built from 13 residues. Germline-derived CDR1 and CDR2 are SQVTM and ANQGSEA. CDR3 sequence (DNA): TGCAGCGTGGTTGGGACAGGGGATACTGAAGCTTTCTTT. This sequence encodes CSVVGTGDTEAFF. Full variable domain (missing parts from reference TRBV29-1 and TRBJ1-1): SAVISQKPSRDICQRGTSLTIQCQVDSQVTMMFWYRQQPGQSLTLIATANQGSEATYESGFVIDKFPISRPNLTFSTLTVSNMSPEDSSIYLCSVVGTGDTEAFFGQGTRLTVV.

The genes are TRBV18 and TRBJ2-1, with TRBD2 matching 7 bases. CDR1 KGHSH and CDR2 LQKENI come from the germline V gene. V trimming: 0 bases; J trimming: 10 bases; junction bases outside the gene matches: 9. This CDR3 comprises 15 residues. The chain's CDR3 is CASSPPASGPLEQFF. The CDR3 region has the DNA TGTGCCAGCTCACCACCGGCTAGCGGCCCTCTGGAGCAGTTCTTC.

V is TRBV7-8 and J is TRBJ2-7, with D perhaps TRBD1 or TRBD2 (5 bases each). Germline assignment: CDR1 SGHVS and CDR2 FQNEAQ. This CDR3 is 16 amino acids long. V lost 6 bases and J 2 bases, leaving 20 bases between the germline ends. The CDR3 reads CASREVSGFDAYEQYF. In DNA, the CDR3 is TGTGCCAGCAGGGAGGTATCAGGGTTTGACGCCTACGAGCAGTACTTC.

V usage is TRBV6-1 and J usage is TRBJ2-5; D is uncertain. Germline CDR1 MNHNS, CDR2 SASEGT. V dropped 5 bases and J dropped 5 bases, with 12 bases sitting between them. This CDR3 contains 13 residues. The CDR3 loop reads CASSFPPDETQYF. The CDR3 DNA is TGTGCCAGCAGTTTTCCTCCCGACGAGACCCAGTACTTC.

The V and J genes are TRBV19 and TRBJ2-6; tentatively, D is TRBD2 (7 bases). Germline CDR1 is LNHDA and CDR2 is SQIVND (reference sequence). This CDR3 comprises 23 residues. V lost 0 bases and J 4 bases, leaving 31 bases between the germline ends. The CDR3 sequence is CASSIDPPAATRGGVNGANVLTF. The CDR3 bases are TGTGCCAGTAGTATAGATCCCCCGGCCGCGACAAGGGGGGGCGTTAACGGGGCCAACGTCCTGACTTTC.

For the CDR3, the DNA is TGTGCCAGCGTTGGGACTAGTCACTCCTACGAGCAGTACTTC. Encoded protein: CASVGTSHSYEQYF. The V and J genes are TRBV28 and TRBJ2-7, with 8 bases aligning to TRBD2. Germline-derived CDR1 and CDR2 are MDHEN and SYDVKM. This CDR3 spans 14 amino acids. V was pared by 8 bases and J by 0 bases, with 6 bases of the junction left unmatched.